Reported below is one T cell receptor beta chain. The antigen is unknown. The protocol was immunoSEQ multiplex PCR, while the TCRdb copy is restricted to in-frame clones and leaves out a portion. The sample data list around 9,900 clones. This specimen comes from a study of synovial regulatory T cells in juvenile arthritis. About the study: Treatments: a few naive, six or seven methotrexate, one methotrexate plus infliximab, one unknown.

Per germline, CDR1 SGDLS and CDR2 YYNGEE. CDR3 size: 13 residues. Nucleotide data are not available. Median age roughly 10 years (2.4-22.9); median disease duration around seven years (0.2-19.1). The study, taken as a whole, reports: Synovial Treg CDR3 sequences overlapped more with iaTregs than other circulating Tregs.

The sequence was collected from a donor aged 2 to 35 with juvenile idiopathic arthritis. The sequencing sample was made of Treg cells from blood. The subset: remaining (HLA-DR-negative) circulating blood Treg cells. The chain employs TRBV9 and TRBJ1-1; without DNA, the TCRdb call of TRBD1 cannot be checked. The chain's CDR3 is CASSPGQNTEAFF.